Below, one T cell receptor (beta chain) is given with its context. The sample originates from a study of tumor-infiltrating lymphocytes in oesophageal squamous cell carcinoma. V dropped 2 bases and J dropped 5 bases, with 6 bases sitting between them. The CDR3 is 12 amino acids. Germline V CDR1 and CDR2: MNHNS, SASEGT. TCRdb re-called the PCR reads through MiXCR, storing one row per CDR3 protein. The sample carries roughly 20,000 distinct CDR3 sequences, 40% recorded once. This receptor was identified in a male donor with esophageal squamous cell carcinoma. Sequencing was carried out using blood. V is TRBV6-1 and J is TRBJ1-1; D unclear. The CDR3, as DNA: TGTGCCAGCAGTGAACGCTGGACTGAAGCTTTCTTT. Its translation is CASSERWTEAFF.